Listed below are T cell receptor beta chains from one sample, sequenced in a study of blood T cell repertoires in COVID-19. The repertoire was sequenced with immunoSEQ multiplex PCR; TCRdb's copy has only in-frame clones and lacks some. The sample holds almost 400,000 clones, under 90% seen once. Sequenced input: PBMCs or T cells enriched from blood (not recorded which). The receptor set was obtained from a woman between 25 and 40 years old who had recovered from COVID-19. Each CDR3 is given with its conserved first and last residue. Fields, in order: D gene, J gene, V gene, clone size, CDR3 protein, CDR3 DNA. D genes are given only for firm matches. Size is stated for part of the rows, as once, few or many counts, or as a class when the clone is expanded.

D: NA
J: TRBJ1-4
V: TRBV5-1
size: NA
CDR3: CASSSQANEKLFF
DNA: TGCGCCAGCAGCTCCCAGGCTAATGAAAAACTGTTTTTT

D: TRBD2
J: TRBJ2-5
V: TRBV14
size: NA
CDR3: CASSRKREGFWETQYF
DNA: TGTGCCAGCAGCCGTAAGCGGGAGGGGTTTTGGGAGACCCAGTACTTC

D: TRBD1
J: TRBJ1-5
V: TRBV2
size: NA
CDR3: CASRGRGTGRTLSNQPQHF
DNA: TGTGCCAGCAGAGGGAGAGGGACAGGGAGGACCCTTAGCAATCAGCCCCAGCATTTT

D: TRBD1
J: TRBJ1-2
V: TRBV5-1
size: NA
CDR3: CASSLRTGTGENGYTF
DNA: TGCGCCAGCAGCTTGCGAACCGGGACAGGGGAAAATGGCTACACCTTC

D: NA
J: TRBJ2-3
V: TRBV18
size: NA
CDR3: CASSPFGAGGTDTQYF
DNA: TGTGCCAGCTCCCCCTTTGGGGCAGGAGGGACAGATACGCAGTATTTT

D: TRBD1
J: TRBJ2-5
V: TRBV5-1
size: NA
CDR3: CASSQGQTSQETQYF
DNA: TGCGCCAGCAGCCAGGGACAGACATCCCAAGAGACCCAGTACTTC

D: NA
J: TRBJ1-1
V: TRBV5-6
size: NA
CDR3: CASSLEDRFNTEAFF
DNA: TGTGCCAGCAGCTTGGAAGACAGGTTTAACACTGAAGCTTTCTTT

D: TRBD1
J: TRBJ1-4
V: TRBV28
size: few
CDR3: CASSSQPDRVAEKLFF
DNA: TGTGCCAGCAGTTCGCAACCGGACAGGGTGGCTGAAAAACTGTTTTTT

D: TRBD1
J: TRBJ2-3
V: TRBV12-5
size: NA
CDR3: CASGSGIPGQATDTQYF
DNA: TGTGCTAGTGGTTCGGGGATACCGGGACAGGCAACAGATACGCAGTATTTT

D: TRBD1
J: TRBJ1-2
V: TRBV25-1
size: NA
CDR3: CASSGQGARGYTF
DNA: TGTGCCAGCAGTGGACAGGGGGCACGAGGCTACACCTTC

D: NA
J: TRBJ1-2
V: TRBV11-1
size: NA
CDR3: CASSGQSLGYGYTF
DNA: TGTGCCAGCAGCGGACAGTCCCTTGGCTATGGCTACACCTTC

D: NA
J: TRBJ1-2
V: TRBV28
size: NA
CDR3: CASSSGHFYTF
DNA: TGTGCCAGCAGTTCCGGACACTTCTACACCTTC

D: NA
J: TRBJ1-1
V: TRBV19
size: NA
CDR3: CASSIRQGSIYAEAFF
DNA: TGTGCCAGTAGTATTCGGCAGGGGTCGATTTACGCTGAAGCTTTCTTT

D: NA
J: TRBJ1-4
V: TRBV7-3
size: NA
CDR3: CASSLRATNEKLFF
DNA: TGTGCCAGCAGCCTAAGAGCAACTAATGAAAAACTGTTTTTT

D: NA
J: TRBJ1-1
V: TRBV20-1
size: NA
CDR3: CSASSGQKNTEAFF
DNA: TGCAGTGCTAGTTCCGGACAAAAGAACACTGAAGCTTTCTTT

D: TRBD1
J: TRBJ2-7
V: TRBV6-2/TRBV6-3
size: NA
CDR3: CASSYGTGYPYEQYF
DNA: TGTGCCAGCAGTTACGGGACAGGGTATCCTTACGAGCAGTACTTC

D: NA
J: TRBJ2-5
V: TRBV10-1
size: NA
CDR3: CASSESPSQETQYF
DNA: TGCGCCAGCAGTGAGTCGCCTAGCCAAGAGACCCAGTACTTC

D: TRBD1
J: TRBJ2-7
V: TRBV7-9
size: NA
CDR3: CASSDSTGVRQYF
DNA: TGTGCCAGCAGCGACAGCACAGGGGTGCGACAGTACTTC

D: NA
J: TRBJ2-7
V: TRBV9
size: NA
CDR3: CASNRGGIDYEQYF
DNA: TGTGCCAGTAATAGGGGGGGCATTGACTACGAGCAGTACTTC

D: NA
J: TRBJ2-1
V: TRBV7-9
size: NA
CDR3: CASSSKYNEQFF
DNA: TGTGCCAGCAGCTCCAAATACAATGAGCAGTTCTTC

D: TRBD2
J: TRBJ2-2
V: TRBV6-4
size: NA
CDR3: CASSDSSSGGGGELFF
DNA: TGTGCCAGCAGTGATTCGTCCAGCGGGGGCGGCGGGGAGCTGTTTTTT

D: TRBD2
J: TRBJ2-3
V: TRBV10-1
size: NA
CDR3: CASSEAGADTQYF
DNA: TGCGCCAGCAGTGAAGCGGGAGCAGATACGCAGTATTTT

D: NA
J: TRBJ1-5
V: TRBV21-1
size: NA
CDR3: CAIPGTGFSPPQHF
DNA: TGTGCCATACCCGGGACAGGGTTTTCTCCGCCCCAGCATTTT

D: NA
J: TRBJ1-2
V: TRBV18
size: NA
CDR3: CASSLQGDYGYTF
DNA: TGTGCCAGCTCACTCCAGGGCGACTATGGCTACACCTTC

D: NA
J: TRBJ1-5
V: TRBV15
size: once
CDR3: CATSKEGMANQPQHF
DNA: TGTGCCACGAGTAAGGAGGGAATGGCGAATCAGCCCCAGCATTTT

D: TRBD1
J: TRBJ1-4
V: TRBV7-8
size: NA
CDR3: CASSSPDRHYEKLFF
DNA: TGTGCCAGCAGCTCCCCGGACAGGCATTATGAAAAACTGTTTTTT

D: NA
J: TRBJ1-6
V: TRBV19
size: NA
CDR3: CASSQLAGMNSPLHF
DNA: TGTGCCAGTAGTCAACTCGCAGGGATGAATTCACCCCTCCACTTT

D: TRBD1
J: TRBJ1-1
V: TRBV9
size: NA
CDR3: CASSVIQGENTEAFF
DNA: TGTGCCAGCAGCGTTATCCAGGGGGAGAACACTGAAGCTTTCTTT

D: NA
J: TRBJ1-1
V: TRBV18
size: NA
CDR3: CASSLEAASSTLNTEAFF
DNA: TGTGCCAGCTCACTAGAGGCGGCCAGCTCCACCCTGAACACTGAAGCTTTCTTT

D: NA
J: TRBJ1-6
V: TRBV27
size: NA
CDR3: CASRRGGVYNSPLHF
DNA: TGTGCCAGCAGGCGGGGGGGCGTTTACAATTCACCCCTCCACTTT

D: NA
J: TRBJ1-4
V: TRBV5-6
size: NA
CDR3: CASSLTPFGGGNEKLFF
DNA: TGTGCCAGCAGCTTGACTCCCTTCGGCGGCGGAAATGAAAAACTGTTTTTT